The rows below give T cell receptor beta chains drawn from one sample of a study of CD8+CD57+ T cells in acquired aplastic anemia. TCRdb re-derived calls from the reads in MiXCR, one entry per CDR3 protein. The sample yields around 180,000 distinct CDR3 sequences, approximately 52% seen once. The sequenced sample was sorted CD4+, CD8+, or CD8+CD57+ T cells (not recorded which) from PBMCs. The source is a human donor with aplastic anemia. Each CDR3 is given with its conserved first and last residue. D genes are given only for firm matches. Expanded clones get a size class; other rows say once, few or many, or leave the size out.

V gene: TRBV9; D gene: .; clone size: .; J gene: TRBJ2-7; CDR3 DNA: TGTGCCAGCAGCGAGGGGGGACTCAACTACGAGCAGTACTTC; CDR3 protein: CASSEGGLNYEQYF
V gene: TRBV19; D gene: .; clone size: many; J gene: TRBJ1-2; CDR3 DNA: TGTGCCAGTAGTATCGCTGAGGGCGGCTATGGCTACACCTTC; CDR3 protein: CASSIAEGGYGYTF
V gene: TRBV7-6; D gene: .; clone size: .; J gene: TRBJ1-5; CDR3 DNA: TGTGCCAGCAGCCAGGGGTATAGCAATCAGCCCCAGCATTTT; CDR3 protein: CASSQGYSNQPQHF
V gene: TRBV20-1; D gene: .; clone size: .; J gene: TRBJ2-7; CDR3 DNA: TGCAGTGCTAGAGACAGCTCCTACGAGCAGTACTTC; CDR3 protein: CSARDSSYEQYF
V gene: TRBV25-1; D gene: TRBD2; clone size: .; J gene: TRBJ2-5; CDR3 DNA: TGTGCCAACAGTGAATCGAACGGGAGGGAAGGAGAGACCCGGTACTTC; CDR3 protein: CANSESNGREGETRYF
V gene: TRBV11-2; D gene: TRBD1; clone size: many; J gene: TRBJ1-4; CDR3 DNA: TGTGCCAGCAGCTTAGGGACAGGCAATAATGAAAAACTGTTTTTT; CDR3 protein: CASSLGTGNNEKLFF
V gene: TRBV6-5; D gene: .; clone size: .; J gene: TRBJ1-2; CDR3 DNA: TGTGCCAGCAGTTACTCGACCGGGGAGCGTGGCTACACCTTC; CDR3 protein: CASSYSTGERGYTF
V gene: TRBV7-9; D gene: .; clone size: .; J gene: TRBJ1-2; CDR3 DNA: TGTGCCAGCAGCTCGGTGGCAGGGAGTGGCTACACCTTC; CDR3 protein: CASSSVAGSGYTF
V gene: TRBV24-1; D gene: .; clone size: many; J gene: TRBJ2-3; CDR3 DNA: TGTGCCACCGGGCAGAGCACAGATACGCAGTATTTT; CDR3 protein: CATGQSTDTQYF
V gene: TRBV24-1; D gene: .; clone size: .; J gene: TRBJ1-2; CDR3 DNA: TGTGCCACCAACGGAGGGGTTGCTGCTGGCTACACCTTC; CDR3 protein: CATNGGVAAGYTF
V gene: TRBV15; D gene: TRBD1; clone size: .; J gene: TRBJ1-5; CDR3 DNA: TGTGCCACCAGCTCCCGGGACAGGCGAGGGAATCAGCCCCAGCATTTT; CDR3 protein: CATSSRDRRGNQPQHF
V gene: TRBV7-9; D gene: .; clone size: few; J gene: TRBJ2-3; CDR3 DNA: TGTGCCAGCAGGGCGACAGATACGCAGTATTTT; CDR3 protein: CASRATDTQYF
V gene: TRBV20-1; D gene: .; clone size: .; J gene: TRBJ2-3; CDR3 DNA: TGCAGTGCTAGAAGGGGAGGCTCTACAGATACGCAGTATTTT; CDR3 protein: CSARRGGSTDTQYF
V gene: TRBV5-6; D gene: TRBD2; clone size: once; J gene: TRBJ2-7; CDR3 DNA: TGTGCCAGCAGGACTAGCGGAGAGAACTCCTACGAGCAGTACTTC; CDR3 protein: CASRTSGENSYEQYF
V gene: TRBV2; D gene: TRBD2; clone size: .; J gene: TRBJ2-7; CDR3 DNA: TGTGCCAGCAGTGAAGGACTAGCGGGGAAATACGAGCAGTACTTC; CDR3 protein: CASSEGLAGKYEQYF
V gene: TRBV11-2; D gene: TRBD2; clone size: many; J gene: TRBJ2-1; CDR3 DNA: TGTGCCAGCAATCTCGTCAATAGACTAGCGGGGGGGCGGAACAATGAGCAGTTCTTC; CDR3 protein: CASNLVNRLAGGRNNEQFF
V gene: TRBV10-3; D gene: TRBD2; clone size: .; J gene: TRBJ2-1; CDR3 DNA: TGTGCCAGCAGTGAGTCCTTTGCGGGGGATCACAGTGAGCAGTTCTTC; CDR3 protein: CASSESFAGDHSEQFF
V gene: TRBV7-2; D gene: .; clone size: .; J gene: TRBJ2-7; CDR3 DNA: TGTGCCAGCAGCTTAATGGGCGCCAGCTCCTACGAGCAGTACTTC; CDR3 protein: CASSLMGASSYEQYF
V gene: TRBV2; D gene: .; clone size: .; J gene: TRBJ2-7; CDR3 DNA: TGTGCCAGCCTCACCGGGACAGGGGACCTAGCGGGGCAAGGCTACGAGCAGTACTTC; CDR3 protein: CASLTGTGDLAGQGYEQYF
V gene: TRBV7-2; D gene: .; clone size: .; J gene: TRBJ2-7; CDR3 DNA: TGTGCCAGCAGCTTATCTGACCCCACGGGCTCCGAGCAGTACTTC; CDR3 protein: CASSLSDPTGSEQYF
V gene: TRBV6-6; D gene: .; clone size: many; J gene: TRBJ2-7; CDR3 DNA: TGTGCCAGCAGTTACCTTTGGGGGAGCTCCTACGAGCAGTACTTC; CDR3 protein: CASSYLWGSSYEQYF
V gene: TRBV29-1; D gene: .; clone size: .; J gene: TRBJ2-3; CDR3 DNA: TGCAGCGCCGACCTAGGGACAGATACGCAGTATTTT; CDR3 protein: CSADLGTDTQYF
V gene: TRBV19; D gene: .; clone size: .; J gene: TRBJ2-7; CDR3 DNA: TGTGCCAGTAGTACGACAGGCCTTGGGGCCTACGAGCAGTACTTC; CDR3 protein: CASSTTGLGAYEQYF
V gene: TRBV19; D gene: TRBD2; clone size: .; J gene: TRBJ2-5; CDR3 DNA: TGTGCCAGTTCTTCTCCGGGAGGGCAACGGGAGACCCAGTACTTC; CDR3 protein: CASSSPGGQRETQYF
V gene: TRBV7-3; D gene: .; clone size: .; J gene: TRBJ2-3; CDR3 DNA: TGTGCCAGCAGCTTAGGTGCCCGTGGGCAGTATTTT; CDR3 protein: CASSLGARGQYF
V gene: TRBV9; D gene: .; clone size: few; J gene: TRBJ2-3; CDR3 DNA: TGTGCCAGCAGCGAGGCGGCGAATACGCAGTATTTT; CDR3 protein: CASSEAANTQYF
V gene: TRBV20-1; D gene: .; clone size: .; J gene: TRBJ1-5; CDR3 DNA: TGCAGTGCAGAAGACGGGGTTGCCCAGCATTTT; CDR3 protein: CSAEDGVAQHF
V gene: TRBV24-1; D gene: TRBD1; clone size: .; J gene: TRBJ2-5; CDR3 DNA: TGTGCCACCAGTGCAGGGGGTTCAGAGACCCAGTACTTC; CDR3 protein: CATSAGGSETQYF
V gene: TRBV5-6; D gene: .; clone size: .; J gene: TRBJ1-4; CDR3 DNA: TGTGCCAGCAGCTTGGTAGGCTGGGCGTATTCAACTAATGAAAAACTGTTTTTT; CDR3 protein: CASSLVGWAYSTNEKLFF
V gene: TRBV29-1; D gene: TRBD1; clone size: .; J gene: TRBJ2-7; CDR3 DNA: TGCAGCGCGATCAGGGACAGCTCCTACGAGCAGTACTTC; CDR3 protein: CSAIRDSSYEQYF
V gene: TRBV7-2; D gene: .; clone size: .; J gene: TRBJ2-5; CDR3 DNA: TGTGCCAGCAGCTTCAAGGGGGCGGGGGAGACCCAGTACTTC; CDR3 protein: CASSFKGAGETQYF
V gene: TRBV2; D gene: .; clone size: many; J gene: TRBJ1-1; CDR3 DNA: TGTGCCAGCAGTGAAACCCAAAGCCCGAACACTGAAGCTTTCTTT; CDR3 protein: CASSETQSPNTEAFF
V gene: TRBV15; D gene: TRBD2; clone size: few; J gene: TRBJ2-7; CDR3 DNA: TGTGCCACCAGCAGAGATCGGGTGGCGGGGGGAACCTACGAGCAGTACTTC; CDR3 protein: CATSRDRVAGGTYEQYF
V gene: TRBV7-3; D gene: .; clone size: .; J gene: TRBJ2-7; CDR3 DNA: TGTGCCAGCAGCTCGGGATTGTACGAGCAGTACTTC; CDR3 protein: CASSSGLYEQYF
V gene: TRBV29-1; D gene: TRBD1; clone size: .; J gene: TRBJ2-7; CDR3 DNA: TGCAGCCCGGGACAGGGGGCCCACGAGCAGTACTTC; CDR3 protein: CSPGQGAHEQYF
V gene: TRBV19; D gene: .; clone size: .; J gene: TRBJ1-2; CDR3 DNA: TGTGCCAGTACTTGGGACTATGGCTACACCTTC; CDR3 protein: CASTWDYGYTF
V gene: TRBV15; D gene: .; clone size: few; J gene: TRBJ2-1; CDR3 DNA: TGTGCCACCAGCGGGGACTGGAGTGAGCAGTTCTTC; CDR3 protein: CATSGDWSEQFF
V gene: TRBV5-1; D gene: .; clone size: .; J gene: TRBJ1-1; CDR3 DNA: TGCGCCAGCAGCTTGGAGCCACGGAACACTGAAGCTTTCTTT; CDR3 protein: CASSLEPRNTEAFF
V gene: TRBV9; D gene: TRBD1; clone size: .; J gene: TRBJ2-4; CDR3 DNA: TGTGCCAGCAGCGCCGGACAGGGGGCTTGGGGCAAAAACATTCAGTACTTC; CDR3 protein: CASSAGQGAWGKNIQYF
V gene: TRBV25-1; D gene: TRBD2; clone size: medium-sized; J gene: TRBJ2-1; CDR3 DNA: TGTGCCAGCAGTGATTCTCTGACTAGCTTGAATGAGCAGTTCTTC; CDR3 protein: CASSDSLTSLNEQFF
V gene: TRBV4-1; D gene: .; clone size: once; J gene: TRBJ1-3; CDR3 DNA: TGCGCCAGCAGCCAAGAGGGCAGGAACCTAAACGCCATATATTTT; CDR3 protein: CASSQEGRNLNAIYF
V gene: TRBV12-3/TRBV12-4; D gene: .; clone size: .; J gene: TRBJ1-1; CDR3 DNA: TGTGCCAGCAGTTTAGGCAAGAGCACTGAAGCCTTCTTT; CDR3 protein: CASSLGKSTEAFF
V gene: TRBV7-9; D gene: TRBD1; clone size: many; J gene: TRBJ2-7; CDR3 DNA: TGTGCCAGCAGCTTAGACGGGACAGGGGATTTCTTC; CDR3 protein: CASSLDGTGDFF
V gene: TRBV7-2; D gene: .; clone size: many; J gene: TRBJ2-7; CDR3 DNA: TGTGCCAGCAGTCTTAACTCCTACGAGCAGTACTTC; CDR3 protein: CASSLNSYEQYF
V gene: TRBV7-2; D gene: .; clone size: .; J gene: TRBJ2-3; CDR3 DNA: TGTGCCAGCAGCTTTATGGCAGATACGCAGTATTTT; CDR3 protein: CASSFMADTQYF
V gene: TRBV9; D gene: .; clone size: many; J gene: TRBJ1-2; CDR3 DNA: TGTGCCAGCAGCGTACAGGGCTATGGCTACACCTTC; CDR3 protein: CASSVQGYGYTF
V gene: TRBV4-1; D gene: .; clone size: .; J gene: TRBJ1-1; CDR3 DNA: TGCGCCAGCAGCCAAGCAGGCGGGCTGAACACTGAAGCTTTCTTT; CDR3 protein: CASSQAGGLNTEAFF
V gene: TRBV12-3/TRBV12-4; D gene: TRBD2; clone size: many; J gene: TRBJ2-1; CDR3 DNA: TGTGCCAGCAGGGGAGGGGTCGGGACTATTATCGATGAGCAGTTCTTC; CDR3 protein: CASRGGVGTIIDEQFF
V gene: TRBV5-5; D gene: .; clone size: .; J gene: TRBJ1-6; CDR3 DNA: TGTGCCAGCAGCTTGGTCAGGGCGGCTGGTTCACCCCTCCACTTT; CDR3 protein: CASSLVRAAGSPLHF
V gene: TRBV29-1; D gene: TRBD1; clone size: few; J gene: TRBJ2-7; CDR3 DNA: TGCAGCGTTGAAATCTTAGGGACAGGGGACGAGCAGTACTTC; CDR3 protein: CSVEILGTGDEQYF
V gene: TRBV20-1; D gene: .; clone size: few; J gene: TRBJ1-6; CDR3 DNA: TGCAGTGCTCCCCTCAAAGAGCATTCACCCCTCCACTTT; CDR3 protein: CSAPLKEHSPLHF
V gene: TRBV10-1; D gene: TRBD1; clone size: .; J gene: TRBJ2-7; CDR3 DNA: TGCGCCAGCAGTGTTCCCTGCTGGGACAGGGCCTACGAGCAGTACTTC; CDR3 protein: CASSVPCWDRAYEQYF
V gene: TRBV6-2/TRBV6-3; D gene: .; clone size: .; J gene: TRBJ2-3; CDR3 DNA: TGTGCCAGCAGTTACTCGAGAATTCTAGTCACCACAGATACGCAGTATTTT; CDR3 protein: CASSYSRILVTTDTQYF